These 22 T cell receptor beta chains were sequenced from one sample in a study of shared clonotypes between healthy human individuals (dated by TCRdb to the early 2020s). CD8 naive samples consisted of CD45RO-negative cells that were positively selected for CCR7, yielding a CD45RA+CCR7+ population without TemRA cells. Library preparation used the immunoSEQ multiplex PCR assay. In TCRdb, the immuneACCESS table is reduced to in-frame sequences with V and J assigned. These tables do not hold every clone; where another copy was compared, an unresolved V gene accounts for under half, and the others remain unexplained. Across this sample there are about 2.1 million clones, with roughly 95% seen only once. The top ten hold around 1.7% of the sample. Specimen: naive CD8+ T cells from PBMCs. In the paper's terms, the cell subset or site label means: CD45RA+CCR7+. The origin of the receptors is a man younger than 35 in good health. Some clones in this sample may be carry-over from other donors' samples.

V is TRBV29-1 and J is TRBJ1-3; no clear D gene. Trimming took off 6 bases at V and 0 bases at J, with 15 bases between the two ends. The CDR3 covers 15 residues. Germline loops: CDR1 SQVTM, CDR2 ANQGSEA. The chain's CDR3 is CSVHDRVHSGNTIYF. CDR3 in DNA: TGCAGCGTCCACGACCGGGTTCACTCTGGAAACACCATATATTTT.

The gene calls are TRBV27 and TRBJ2-5, with 7 positions matching TRBD2. The trim removed 5 bases at V and 1 base at J, leaving 13 bases unmatched. Germline assignment: CDR1 MNHEY and CDR2 SMNVEV (reference sequence). The CDR3 is 17 amino acids. CDR3 bases: TGTGCCAGCAGTGCCTCCCTGGGAGAGCGGGGCCAAGAGACCCAGTACTTC. It is translated as CASSASLGERGQETQYF.

The chain joins TRBV5-1 to TRBJ2-7, with 7 positions matching TRBD1. The CDR3 is 14 amino acids. CDR1 SGHRS and CDR2 YFSETQ come from the germline V gene. V lost 4 bases, J lost 4 bases, and 8 bases stayed unmatched. The CDR3 nucleotides read TGCGCCAGCAGCATTGAGAGCAGGGGGTACGAGCAGTACTTC. This translates into CASSIESRGYEQYF.

This clone showed up just once. The chain employs TRBV7-2 and TRBJ2-7; the match to TRBD2 covers 13 bases. The CDR3 has 16 amino acids. Germline CDR1 is SGHTA and CDR2 is FQGNSA. Trimming took 5 bases from V and 3 from J; bases not matched to a gene: 7. In DNA form, the CDR3 reads TGTGCCAGCAGCGCCAAGGGACTAGCGGGACTCTACGAGCAGTACTTC. Protein product: CASSAKGLAGLYEQYF.

This chain links TRBV29-1 with TRBJ1-2, with a tentative D call TRBD1 (5 bases). V was trimmed by 3 bases and J by 4 bases, leaving 15 bases between them. CDR1 and CDR2 (germline): SQVTM, ANQGSEA. The CDR3 contains 14 residues. CDR3 residues: CSVEYVRGSYGYTF. The CDR3 bases are TGCAGCGTTGAGTACGTGAGGGGTAGCTATGGCTACACCTTC.

The chain has TRBV4-1 and TRBJ1-2, with D possibly being TRBD1 (6 bases). V was pared by 3 bases and J by 1 base, with 15 bases between. CDR3 length: 16 amino acids. Per the germline V gene, CDR1 is MGHRA and CDR2 is YSYEKL. CDR3 in amino acids: CASSHPTGLLNYGYTF. CDR3 DNA: TGCGCCAGCAGCCACCCTACAGGGCTGCTTAACTATGGCTACACCTTC.

The gene calls are TRBV6-5 and TRBJ2-7; TRBD2 might be the D (5 bases). There are 15 residues in the CDR3. Deletions cut 5 bases from V and 2 bases from J, with 16 bases between. Germline V lookup: CDR1 MNHEY, CDR2 SVGAGI. Here the CDR3 reads CASSAGPQTTYEQYF. DNA of the CDR3: TGTGCCAGCAGTGCGGGCCCGCAGACAACCTACGAGCAGTACTTC.

This clone appeared a few times. The genes are TRBV19 and TRBJ1-1; D remains ambiguous. This CDR3 spans 14 amino acids. From germline, CDR1 is LNHDA and CDR2 SQIVND (reference sequence). V shed 5 bases and J shed 6 bases, with 16 bases lying between them. The CDR3 loop is CASSGTRSGAEAFF. The CDR3 DNA reads as TGTGCCAGTAGTGGCACGAGGTCGGGTGCTGAAGCTTTCTTT.

This sequence joins TRBV7-9 and TRBJ2-2; a possible D gene is TRBD1 (5 bases). Looked up from germline, CDR1 is SEHNR and CDR2 is FQNEAQ (reference sequence). CDR3 size: 14 residues. V shed 4 bases and J shed 3 bases, with 9 bases lying between them. This CDR3 is CASSWGTDTGELFF. CDR3 in DNA: TGTGCCAGCAGCTGGGGCACCGACACCGGGGAGCTGTTTTTT.

J is TRBJ2-7 and V is TRBV5-4; D remains ambiguous. V dropped 3 bases and J dropped 4 bases, with 14 bases sitting between them. The V gene's germline CDR1 is SGHNT and CDR2 YYREEE (reference sequence). The CDR3 consists of 14 residues. The CDR3 is CASSSPGTNYEQYF. DNA of the CDR3: TGTGCCAGCAGCTCTCCGGGCACCAATTACGAGCAGTACTTC.

The chain is built from TRBV7-2 and TRBJ1-1; D call uncertain. V gave up 2 bases and J gave up 0 bases, with 10 bases separating them. Germline V CDR1 and CDR2: SGHTA, FQGNSA. The CDR3 runs to 15 residues. The chain's CDR3 is CASSLPSGMNTEAFF. CDR3 sequence (DNA): TGTGCCAGCAGCTTACCCTCAGGAATGAACACTGAAGCTTTCTTT.

This clone appeared a few times. The chain links TRBV19 to TRBJ2-6; D is unresolved. The CDR3 sequence is 13 residues long. Per germline, CDR1 LNHDA and CDR2 SQIVND (reference sequence). Trimming removed 1 base at V and 4 bases at J, with 2 bases between. Here the CDR3 DNA reads TGTGCCAGTAGTATAGCGGGGGCCAACGTCCTGACTTTC. It is translated as CASSIAGANVLTF. Filled out from reference TRBV19 and TRBJ2-6, the complete variable domain reads DGGITQSPKYLFRKEGQNVTLSCEQNLNHDAMYWYRQDPGQGLRLIYYSQIVNDFQKGDIAEGYSVSREKKESFPLTVTSAQKNPTAFYLCASSIAGANVLTFGAGSRLTVL.

The V call is TRBV7-8, the J call TRBJ1-5, with 7 bases identical to TRBD1. J gave up 4 bases and V 2 bases, and 5 bases lay outside the gene matches. This CDR3 comprises 15 residues. From germline, CDR1 is SGHVS and CDR2 FQNEAQ. The DNA of the CDR3 is TGTGCCAGCAGCTTAATGGGGGACAGTAATCAGCCCCAGCATTTT. It is translated as CASSLMGDSNQPQHF.

The rearrangement joins TRBV14 to TRBJ2-1, with TRBD1 identical over 7 bases. The CDR3 has 15 residues. Germline loops: CDR1 SGHDN, CDR2 FVKESK. V lost 5 bases and J lost 2; bases outside the gene matches: 6. The CDR3 DNA reads TGTGCCAGCAGCTTATACAGGGGCCCCTACAATGAGCAGTTCTTC. Translating it yields CASSLYRGPYNEQFF.

V is TRBV2 and J is TRBJ1-5; 10 nucleotides line up with TRBD1. V gave up 4 bases and J gave up 1 base; unmatched junction bases: 16. There are 20 residues in the CDR3. The V gene's germline CDR1 is SNHLY and CDR2 FYNNEI. Written as DNA, the CDR3 is TGTGCCAGCAGTGGGCATAAACGACAGGGGGCAGGTATCAGCAATCAGCCCCAGCATTTT. Translated, it gives CASSGHKRQGAGISNQPQHF.

A remark on this clone: The identical CDR3 is also encoded by other nucleotide sequences in the sample. The V gene is TRBV27, the J gene TRBJ1-5; D remains ambiguous. CDR3 length: 13 residues. V lost 6 bases to trimming and J lost 0 bases, with 6 bases between them. Germline-derived CDR1 and CDR2 are MNHEY and SMNVEV (reference sequence). The CDR3 DNA reads TGTGCCAGCAGCTCGTATAGCAATCAGCCCCAGCATTTT. Translated, it gives CASSSYSNQPQHF.

A remark on this clone: Different DNA sequences within this sample yield the same CDR3. The chain joins TRBV7-3 to TRBJ1-1; D ambiguous. The CDR3 has 13 residues. CDR1 is SGHTA and CDR2 is FQGTGA in the germline V gene. V was cut by 2 bases and J by 4 bases, with 8 bases left in between. This chain's CDR3 is CASSLEGSTEAFF. In DNA form, the CDR3 reads TGTGCCAGCAGCTTAGAAGGATCCACTGAAGCTTTCTTT. The full variable domain, with the rest looked up from reference TRBV7-3 and TRBJ1-1, is GAGVSQTPSNKVTEKGKYVELRCDPISGHTALYWYRQSLGQGPEFLIYFQGTGAADDSGLPNDRFFAVRPEGSVSTLKIQRTERGDSAVYLCASSLEGSTEAFFGQGTRLTVV.

The chain recombines TRBV19 with TRBJ2-1, with D tentatively TRBD2 (6 bases). The CDR3 runs 15 residues. V lost 5 bases and J 7 bases, leaving 18 bases between the germline ends. Per germline, CDR1 LNHDA and CDR2 SQIVND (reference sequence). The CDR3 DNA reads TGTGCCAGTAGTCCCGCCGGGGGTGGTGTAAATGAGCAGTTCTTC. Translated: CASSPAGGGVNEQFF.

This chain links TRBV11-3 with TRBJ2-6; 7 nucleotides match TRBD2. Germline trimming cut 1 base from V and 1 base from J; bases unmatched to any gene: 1. Germline V gives CDR1 SGHNT, CDR2 YENEEA. The CDR3 contains 16 residues. The CDR3 region is CASSLGEGSGANVLTF. The CDR3 DNA sequence: TGTGCCAGCAGCTTAGGGGAGGGTTCTGGGGCCAACGTCCTGACTTTC.

This CDR3 is CASSSWRSGRQPQHF. The CDR3 bases are TGTGCCAGCAGCTCGTGGAGGTCCGGAAGGCAGCCCCAGCATTTT. V is TRBV5-6 and J is TRBJ1-5; D ambiguous. V was pared by 3 bases and J by 7 bases, with 17 bases between. Germline loops: CDR1 SGHDT, CDR2 YYEEEE. The CDR3 length is 15 residues.

The chain links TRBV9 to TRBJ2-3; 7 positions agree with TRBD1. This CDR3 has 16 amino acids. The germline V gene has CDR1 SGDLS and CDR2 YYNGEE. J was trimmed by 0 bases and V by 3 bases; bases with no gene match: 7. CDR3 in DNA: TGTGCCAGCAGCGAGGGAGACAGGGCTAGCACAGATACGCAGTATTTT. It yields the protein CASSEGDRASTDTQYF.

The chain employs TRBV4-1 and TRBJ2-7; 7 bases map to TRBD2. V trimming: 4 bases; J trimming: 8 bases; junction bases outside the gene matches: 8. Germline-derived CDR1 and CDR2 are MGHRA and YSYEKL. The CDR3 runs 13 residues. The CDR3 loop reads CASSPRSGAQQYF. CDR3 nucleotides: TGCGCCAGCAGCCCCCGCAGCGGGGCACAGCAGTACTTC.